The rows below give T cell receptor beta chains drawn from one sample of a study of OX40 agonist ivuxolimab in advanced cancers. Generated by immunoSEQ multiplex PCR, the TCRdb table keeps only in-frame clones and is missing some. The table includes tens of thousands of clones, over 80% detected once. The sequences come from CD4+ or CD8+ T cells sorted from blood, collected in a trial of the OX40 agonist ivuxolimab. The source of these receptors is an adult with an advanced solid tumor such as melanoma, head and neck, liver or kidney cancer. The CDR3 runs from the conserved cysteine through the conserved F or W. A D gene is named only where the DNA matches it firmly. Only some rows state a clone size, as once, few, many or a class for expanded clones.

TRBV19	TRBD1	NA	TRBJ2-1	TGTGCCAGTAGTCCGGGACAGGGAATAAATGAGCAGTTCTTC	CASSPGQGINEQFF
TRBV11-2	NA	NA	TRBJ1-5	TGTGCCAGCAGCCGAGGGGATCAGCCCCAGCATTTT	CASSRGDQPQHF
TRBV19	TRBD1	NA	TRBJ1-1	TGTGCCAGTAGTTATTTAGGACAGGGGAGGAACACTGAAGCTTTCTTT	CASSYLGQGRNTEAFF
TRBV9	TRBD1	once	TRBJ1-2	TGTGCCAGCAGCCGGGACAGGGTTAACTATGGCTACACCTTC	CASSRDRVNYGYTF
TRBV11-2	NA	NA	TRBJ1-2	TGTGCCAGCAGCTTAGACGGGACACCCTATGGCTACACCTTC	CASSLDGTPYGYTF
TRBV18	NA	once	TRBJ2-3	TGTGCCAGCTCACATGGGCCGGGCCCTCCAGATACGCAGTATTTT	CASSHGPGPPDTQYF
TRBV6-6	NA	NA	TRBJ1-2	TGTGCCAGCCGGCCGGGACCGACATATCACTATGGCTACACCTTC	CASRPGPTYHYGYTF
TRBV5-6	NA	NA	TRBJ2-5	TGTGCCAGCAGCTTCTCTCCGGTTCAAGAGACCCAGTACTTC	CASSFSPVQETQYF
TRBV30	TRBD1	NA	TRBJ1-5	TGTGCCTGGAGTTTACAGGGGAATCAGCCCCAGCATTTT	CAWSLQGNQPQHF
TRBV9	TRBD2	NA	TRBJ2-2	TGTGCCAGCAGCTTCGCCCCCACTAGCGGGGTGAACACCGGGGAGCTGTTTTTT	CASSFAPTSGVNTGELFF
TRBV5-6	TRBD2	NA	TRBJ2-1	TGTGCCAGCGGGGAGATAGCGGGAGGCTACAATGAGCAGTTCTTC	CASGEIAGGYNEQFF
TRBV6-5	TRBD2	NA	TRBJ2-3	TGTGCCAGCAGTGTAGGGACTACTCACTCAGATACGCAGTATTTT	CASSVGTTHSDTQYF
TRBV4-1	NA	NA	TRBJ1-5	TGCGCCAGCAGCCCAAACCGGGTCCGAGGGCAGCCCCAGCATTTT	CASSPNRVRGQPQHF
TRBV27	NA	NA	TRBJ1-4	TGTGCCAGCAGTCCGGGAGTCGGGCGGGAAAAACTGTTTTTT	CASSPGVGREKLFF
TRBV5-5	NA	NA	TRBJ2-7	TGTGCCAGCAGCTTCTTCCGCTTCTCCTACGAGCAGTACTTC	CASSFFRFSYEQYF
TRBV27	NA	NA	TRBJ1-6	TGTGCCAGCAGCGTCGGGCGCTATAATTCACCCCTCCACTTT	CASSVGRYNSPLHF
TRBV5-5	NA	NA	TRBJ2-7	TGTGCCAGCAGAACCGGGACACCCCGTACCTACGAGCAGTACTTC	CASRTGTPRTYEQYF
TRBV18	TRBD1	NA	TRBJ2-5	TGTGCCAGCTCACCACCTCAGACAGGGTCTCAAGAGACCCAGTACTTC	CASSPPQTGSQETQYF
TRBV4-3	NA	few	TRBJ2-7	TGCGCCAGCAGCCAAGATCTAGACGGGTACGAGCAGTACTTC	CASSQDLDGYEQYF
TRBV7-3	TRBD1	NA	TRBJ1-4	TGTGCCAGCAGCTCGGACAGGGGCGCAACTAATGAAAAACTGTTTTTT	CASSSDRGATNEKLFF
TRBV19	NA	NA	TRBJ1-5	TGTGCCAGTAAGGATCTGGACATCAATCAGCCCCAGCATTTT	CASKDLDINQPQHF
TRBV4-3	NA	NA	TRBJ1-2	TGCGCCAGCAGCCAAGAGGGGGCGGTCTCCAACTATGGCTACACCTTC	CASSQEGAVSNYGYTF
TRBV28	NA	NA	TRBJ1-3	TGTGCCAGCAGTTTTGCGCGGGAGGGGTCTGGAAACACCATATATTTT	CASSFAREGSGNTIYF
TRBV27	TRBD2	NA	TRBJ2-3	TGTGCCAGCACCCCTACTAGCGGGAAGTTAGATACGCAGTATTTT	CASTPTSGKLDTQYF
TRBV4-3	NA	NA	TRBJ2-7	TGCGCCAGCAGCCCCGGGGCGTTATTAACCTACGAGCAGTACTTC	CASSPGALLTYEQYF
TRBV7-8	TRBD1	NA	TRBJ2-7	TGTGCCAGCAGCCTTAGCAGACAGGGGGTGGACGAGCAGTACTTC	CASSLSRQGVDEQYF
TRBV7-3	NA	NA	TRBJ2-2	TGTGCCAGCAGCTACCGTCTTGAGGGCACCGGGGAGCTGTTTTTT	CASSYRLEGTGELFF
TRBV5-5	NA	NA	TRBJ1-1	TGTGCCAGCAGCTTGGCCGAAGGCCCTATGAACACTGAAGCTTTCTTT	CASSLAEGPMNTEAFF
TRBV28	NA	NA	TRBJ1-6	TGTGCCAGCAGTTTGGCCACCTGGGGACCCCTCCACTTT	CASSLATWGPLHF
TRBV4-1	NA	NA	TRBJ1-1	TGCGCCAGCAGCCAAACGGAAAACACTGAAGCTTTCTTT	CASSQTENTEAFF
TRBV7-3	NA	NA	TRBJ2-3	TGTGCCAGCAGCTTATTAGGACACTTCACAGATACGCAGTATTTT	CASSLLGHFTDTQYF
TRBV30	NA	NA	TRBJ1-2	TGTGCCTGGGGGGGTAACTATGGCTACACCTTC	CAWGGNYGYTF
TRBV6-6	TRBD2	once	TRBJ2-1	TGTGCCAGCAGTCCTAGCGGGGGGCCCTACAATGAGCAGTTCTTC	CASSPSGGPYNEQFF
TRBV4-3	TRBD1	NA	TRBJ2-1	TGCGCCAGCAGCCAGCAGGGGGCCTATGAGCAGTTCTTC	CASSQQGAYEQFF
TRBV7-2	NA	NA	TRBJ1-5	TGTGCCAGCAGCTTAGCGTTTGATCAGCCCCAGCATTTT	CASSLAFDQPQHF
TRBV7-9	TRBD1	NA	TRBJ1-2	TGTGCCAGCAGCTTGGACAGGGCGTTCTACACCTTC	CASSLDRAFYTF
TRBV28	NA	few	TRBJ1-2	TGTGCCAGCAGTTTCCGGGACTTCTTCTATGGCTACACCTTC	CASSFRDFFYGYTF
TRBV19	NA	NA	TRBJ1-3	TGTGCCAGTAGGGCCCGACTCTCCTCTGGAAACACCATATATTTT	CASRARLSSGNTIYF
TRBV5-6	NA	medium-sized	TRBJ2-1	TGTGCCAGCACCCAGACTGGAATGATTGAGCAGTTCTTC	CASTQTGMIEQFF
TRBV6-5	NA	NA	TRBJ1-5	TGTGCCAGCAGTGATACAGGTGGGACTCAGCCCCAGCATTTT	CASSDTGGTQPQHF
TRBV6-5	TRBD1	once	TRBJ1-1	TGTGCCAGCGCAGTCTTACAGGGGGTCACTGAAGCTTTCTTT	CASAVLQGVTEAFF
TRBV28	NA	NA	TRBJ2-1	TGTGCCAGCAGTCCCCTAGCGAAGACCTACAATGAGCAGTTCTTC	CASSPLAKTYNEQFF
TRBV11-2	TRBD2	NA	TRBJ2-3	TGTGCCAGCAGCTTCGCTAGCGGGCTCGGAGATACGCAGTATTTT	CASSFASGLGDTQYF
TRBV25-1	NA	NA	TRBJ2-1	TGTGCCAGCAGTGAAACCCTCAATGAGCAGTTCTTC	CASSETLNEQFF
TRBV4-1	TRBD2	once	TRBJ2-1	TGCGCCAGCAGCCAAGACCTCTTAGGCGGGGGGCGATATGAGCAGTTCTTC	CASSQDLLGGGRYEQFF